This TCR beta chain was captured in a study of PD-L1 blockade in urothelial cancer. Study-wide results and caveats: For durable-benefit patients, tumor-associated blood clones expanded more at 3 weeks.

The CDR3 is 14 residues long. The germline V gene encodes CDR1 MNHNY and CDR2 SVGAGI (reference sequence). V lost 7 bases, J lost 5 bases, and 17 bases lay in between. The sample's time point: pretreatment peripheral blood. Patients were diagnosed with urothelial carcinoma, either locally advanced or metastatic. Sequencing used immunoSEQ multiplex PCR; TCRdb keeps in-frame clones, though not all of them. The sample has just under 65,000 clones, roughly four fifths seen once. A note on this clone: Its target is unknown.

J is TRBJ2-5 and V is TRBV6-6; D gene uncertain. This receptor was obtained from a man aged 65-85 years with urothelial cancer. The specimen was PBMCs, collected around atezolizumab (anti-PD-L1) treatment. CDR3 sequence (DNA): TGTGCCAGCACTCACACCAGCACCGGGGAGACCCAGTACTTC. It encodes CASTHTSTGETQYF.